These T cell receptor beta chains were read from a single sample in a study of blood T cell repertoires in COVID-19. Only in-frame clones appear in the TCRdb table, and some are missing; sequencing was by immunoSEQ multiplex PCR. The sample shows approximately 100,000 clones, approximately 62% of them seen only once. Sequencing was done on a sample of peripheral blood. These receptors were collected from a man aged 80 or over with acute or convalescent COVID-19. Each CDR3 is given with its conserved first and last residue. The D gene is left open where the match is weak. A clone size is listed for some rows: how often the clone was seen (once, few, many), or a class if it is expanded.

d_call	v_call	j_call	clone_size	cdr3_nt	cdr3_aa
NA	TRBV12-3/TRBV12-4	TRBJ2-5	NA	TGTGCCAGCAGTTTACAGGGGGAGACCCAGTACTTC	CASSLQGETQYF
NA	TRBV7-8	TRBJ2-1	NA	TGTGCCAGCAGCTTACGGAGTGAGCAGTTCTTC	CASSLRSEQFF
TRBD1	TRBV29-1	TRBJ2-7	NA	TGCAGCGTTGGAGAGCCGGGACAGGGGCCACAAAAATACGAGCAGTACTTC	CSVGEPGQGPQKYEQYF
NA	TRBV28	TRBJ2-7	NA	TGTGCCAGCAGTCCACAGGGTTTCTTCGAGCAGTACTTC	CASSPQGFFEQYF
NA	TRBV10-1	TRBJ1-1	NA	TGCGCCAGCAGTGAAGACCCGGGAGACACTGAAGCTTTCTTT	CASSEDPGDTEAFF
NA	TRBV19	TRBJ2-4	few	TGTGCCAGTAGTGACCGTCAGGATTCCATTCAGTACTTC	CASSDRQDSIQYF
TRBD1	TRBV7-3	TRBJ2-1	NA	TGTGCCAGCAGCTCCGTACCCCAGGGGGTGGGTGAGCAGTTCTTC	CASSSVPQGVGEQFF
TRBD2	TRBV7-2	TRBJ2-7	NA	TGTGCCAGCAGCAGCCCGGGAAGCGGGACCGCCTACGAGCAGTACTTC	CASSSPGSGTAYEQYF
NA	TRBV6-4	TRBJ2-3	NA	TGTGCCACCCACATACGTAGCACAGATACGCAGTATTTT	CATHIRSTDTQYF
TRBD2	TRBV9	TRBJ2-7	once	TGTGCCAGCAGCGTTAGCGGGAGGGCCCTCTCCTACGAGCAGTACTTC	CASSVSGRALSYEQYF
TRBD2	TRBV7-8	TRBJ2-7	NA	TGTGCCAGCAGCTTAGAGGGACTAGGCCGCTACGAGCAGTACTTC	CASSLEGLGRYEQYF
TRBD1	TRBV27	TRBJ2-1	NA	TGTGCCAGCAGTTCTCCGGGACAGGCCTACAATGAGCAGTTCTTC	CASSSPGQAYNEQFF
TRBD1	TRBV10-3	TRBJ2-7	few	TGTGCCATCAACGACAGGGGATTGGGTTACGAGCAGTACTTC	CAINDRGLGYEQYF
TRBD1	TRBV7-9	TRBJ2-1	NA	TGTGCCAGCAGCCCGGACAGGGCCGACAATGAGCAGTTCTTC	CASSPDRADNEQFF
NA	TRBV7-2	TRBJ1-2	NA	TGTGCCAGCAGCTTAGTGCGCGGCGGCTACACCTTC	CASSLVRGGYTF
NA	TRBV28	TRBJ1-2	NA	TGTGCCAGCAGTTACATCCGGGACACTAACTATGGCTACACCTTC	CASSYIRDTNYGYTF
NA	TRBV5-1	TRBJ2-7	NA	TGCGCCAGCAGCTTAGGAGGAAACTCCTACGAGCAGTACTTC	CASSLGGNSYEQYF
TRBD2	TRBV28	TRBJ2-5	NA	TGTGCCAGCAGTTCCCTCCTGGGGACTAGCTTAGAGACCCAGTACTTC	CASSSLLGTSLETQYF
TRBD2	TRBV9	TRBJ2-2	NA	TGTGCCAGCAGCGTCAGCGGGAGCTACACCGGGGAGCTGTTTTTT	CASSVSGSYTGELFF
TRBD1	TRBV28	TRBJ1-2	few	TGTGCCAGCAGCTCTGGACAGGGACGCTATGGCTACACCTTC	CASSSGQGRYGYTF
TRBD1	TRBV28	TRBJ1-4	NA	TGTGCCAGCAGTTCTTCTCCGGGACAGGGCAATGAAAAACTGTTTTTT	CASSSSPGQGNEKLFF
TRBD1	TRBV6-5	TRBJ2-7	NA	TGTGCCAGCAGCCGACAGGGGAGGTACGAGCAGTACTTC	CASSRQGRYEQYF
NA	TRBV29-1	TRBJ2-1	few	TGCAGCGGGGGGAAGTTACAGTCAGGGGACAATGAGCAGTTCTTC	CSGGKLQSGDNEQFF
TRBD2	TRBV9	TRBJ2-3	NA	TGTGCCAGCAGCGTAGCTGGACTAGCGGGAGGGCCAGATACGCAGTATTTT	CASSVAGLAGGPDTQYF
TRBD1	TRBV9	TRBJ2-2	NA	TGTGCCAGCAGCCCCCAAGCAGGGGGAGACACCGGGGAGCTGTTTTTT	CASSPQAGGDTGELFF
TRBD1	TRBV11-3	TRBJ2-3	few	TGTGCCAGCAGCCGCGACAGGGGCTTGGGGGGTACGCAGTATTTT	CASSRDRGLGGTQYF
NA	TRBV25-1	TRBJ1-4	NA	TGTGCCAGCAGTGAACGGGACTTTCTATTAGAAGAAAAACTGTTTTTT	CASSERDFLLEEKLFF
NA	TRBV7-2	TRBJ1-1	NA	TGTGCCAGCAGCTTAGGGGGGGGAAGGAGCACTGAAGCTTTCTTT	CASSLGGGRSTEAFF
TRBD2	TRBV28	TRBJ2-3	NA	TGTGCCAGCAGTTCCACTTTTAGCGGGCGTGATACGCAGTATTTT	CASSSTFSGRDTQYF
NA	TRBV19	TRBJ2-5	NA	TGTGCCAGTAGTATTTACGGCGGAGAGACCCAGTACTTC	CASSIYGGETQYF
TRBD2	TRBV19	TRBJ2-1	once	TGTGCCAGTACCACTAGCGGGTCCTACAATGAGCAGTTCTTC	CASTTSGSYNEQFF
TRBD2	TRBV4-2	TRBJ2-1	NA	TGTGCCAGCAGCCCGGGGGGGCTAGCGGACAATGAGCAGTTCTTC	CASSPGGLADNEQFF
TRBD2	TRBV29-1	TRBJ2-1	NA	TGCAGCGTAGCCCGGGGACTAGCCGACAATGAGCAGTTCTTC	CSVARGLADNEQFF
TRBD1	TRBV27	TRBJ1-2	NA	TGTGCCAGCAGGACAGGGGGCCCCTATGGCTACACCTTC	CASRTGGPYGYTF
TRBD2	TRBV5-4	TRBJ2-1	NA	TGTGCCAGCAGCTTGGCGCAGCGGGAGGGCCCTTACAATGAGCAGTTCTTC	CASSLAQREGPYNEQFF
NA	TRBV28	TRBJ2-2	NA	TGTGCCAGCAGTTTTTTACACGGGGAGCTGTTTTTT	CASSFLHGELFF
NA	TRBV14	TRBJ1-2	NA	TGTGCCAGCAGCCAACCATCTAACTATGGCTACACCTTC	CASSQPSNYGYTF
NA	TRBV2	TRBJ1-1	NA	TGTGCCAGCAGTGTAGAGTTGAACACTGAAGCTTTCTTT	CASSVELNTEAFF
NA	TRBV6-1	TRBJ1-1	NA	TGTGCCAGCAGTGAAGAGTGGCGGCGGAACCAAGCTTTCTTT	CASSEEWRRNQAFF
TRBD1	TRBV6-1	TRBJ1-2	NA	TGTGCCAGCAGTGAGACAGGGGCAGGGTATGGCTACACCTTC	CASSETGAGYGYTF
TRBD1	TRBV6-6	TRBJ1-5	NA	TGTGCCAGCCGGCAGGGGGGTTATAGCAATCAGCCCCAGCATTTT	CASRQGGYSNQPQHF
TRBD2	TRBV25-1	TRBJ2-7	few	TGTGCCAGCAGTGAATCGGGCGGGAGGTCCTACGAGCAGTACTTC	CASSESGGRSYEQYF
TRBD1	TRBV4-3	TRBJ1-4	NA	TGCGCCAGCAGCCAAGAGCCCGGGACAGGGTACGAAAAACTGTTTTTT	CASSQEPGTGYEKLFF